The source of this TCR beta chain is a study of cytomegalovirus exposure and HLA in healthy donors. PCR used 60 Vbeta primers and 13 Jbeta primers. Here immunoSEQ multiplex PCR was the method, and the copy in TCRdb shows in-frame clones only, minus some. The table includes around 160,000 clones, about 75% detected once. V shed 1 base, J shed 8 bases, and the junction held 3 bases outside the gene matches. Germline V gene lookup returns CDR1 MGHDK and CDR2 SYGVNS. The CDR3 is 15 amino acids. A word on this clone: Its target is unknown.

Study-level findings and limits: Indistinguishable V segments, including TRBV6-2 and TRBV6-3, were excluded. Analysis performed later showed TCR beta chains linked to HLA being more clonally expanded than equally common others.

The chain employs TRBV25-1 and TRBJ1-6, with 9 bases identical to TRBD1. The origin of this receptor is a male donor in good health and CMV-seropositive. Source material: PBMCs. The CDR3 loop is CASSESTGGYSPLHF. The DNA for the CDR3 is TGTGCCAGCAGTGAATCAACAGGGGGCTATTCACCCCTCCACTTT.